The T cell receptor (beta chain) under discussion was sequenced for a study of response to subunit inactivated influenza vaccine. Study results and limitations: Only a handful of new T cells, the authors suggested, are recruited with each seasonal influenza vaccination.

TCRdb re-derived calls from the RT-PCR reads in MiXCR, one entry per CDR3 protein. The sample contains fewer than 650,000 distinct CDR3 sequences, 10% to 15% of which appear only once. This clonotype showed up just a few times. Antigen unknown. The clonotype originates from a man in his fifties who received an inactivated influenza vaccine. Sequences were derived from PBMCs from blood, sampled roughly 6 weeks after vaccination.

CDR3 nucleotides: TGTGCCAGCAGCTTAGAATCTTTCGGAGGGAGGGCAGACAGGAGCGAGCAGTACTTC. It translates to CASSLESFGGRADRSEQYF. The chain employs TRBV11-2 and TRBJ2-7, with TRBD2 as a possible D gene (7 bases). The CDR3 is 19 amino acids. Trimming pared 0 bases from V and 6 bases from J, leaving 27 bases between. Germline values: CDR1 SGHAT, CDR2 FQNNGV.